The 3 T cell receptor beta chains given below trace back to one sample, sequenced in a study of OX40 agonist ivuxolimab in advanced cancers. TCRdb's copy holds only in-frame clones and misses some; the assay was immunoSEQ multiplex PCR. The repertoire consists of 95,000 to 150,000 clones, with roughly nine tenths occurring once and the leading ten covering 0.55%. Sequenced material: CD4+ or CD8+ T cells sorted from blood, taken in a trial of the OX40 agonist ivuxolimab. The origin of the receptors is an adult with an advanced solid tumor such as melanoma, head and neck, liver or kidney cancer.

In DNA, the CDR3 is TGTGCCAGCAGGTCTAGCGGGACCCTTCAAGAGACCCAGTACTTC. This encodes CASRSSGTLQETQYF. This chain joins TRBV7-9 and TRBJ2-5; the match to TRBD2 covers 9 bases. The germline V gene has CDR1 SEHNR and CDR2 FQNEAQ (reference sequence). This CDR3 contains 15 residues. After removal of 6 bases from V and 2 bases from J, the junction contained 7 bases not matched to a gene.

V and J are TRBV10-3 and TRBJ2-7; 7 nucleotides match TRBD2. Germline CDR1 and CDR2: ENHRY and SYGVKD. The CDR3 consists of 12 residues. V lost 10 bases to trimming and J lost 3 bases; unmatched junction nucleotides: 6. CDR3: CATTGTIYEQYF. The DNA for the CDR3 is TGTGCCACTACCGGGACTATCTACGAGCAGTACTTC.

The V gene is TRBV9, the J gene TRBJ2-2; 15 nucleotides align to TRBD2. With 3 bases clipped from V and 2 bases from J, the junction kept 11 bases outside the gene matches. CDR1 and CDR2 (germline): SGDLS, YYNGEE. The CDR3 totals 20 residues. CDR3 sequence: CASSAGPGTSGGLNTGELFF. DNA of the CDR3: TGTGCCAGCAGCGCGGGACCCGGGACTAGCGGGGGGTTAAACACCGGGGAGCTGTTTTTT.